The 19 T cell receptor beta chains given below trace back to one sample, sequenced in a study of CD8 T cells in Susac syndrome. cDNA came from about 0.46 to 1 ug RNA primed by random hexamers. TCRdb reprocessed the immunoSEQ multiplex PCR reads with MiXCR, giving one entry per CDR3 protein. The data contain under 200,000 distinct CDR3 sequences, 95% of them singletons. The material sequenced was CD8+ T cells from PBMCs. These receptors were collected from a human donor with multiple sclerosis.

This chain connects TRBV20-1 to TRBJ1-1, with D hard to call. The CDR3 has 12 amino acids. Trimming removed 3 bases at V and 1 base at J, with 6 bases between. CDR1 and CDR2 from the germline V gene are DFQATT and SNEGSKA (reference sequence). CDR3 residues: CSASWENTEAFF. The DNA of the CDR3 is TGCAGTGCTAGTTGGGAGAACACTGAAGCTTTCTTT.

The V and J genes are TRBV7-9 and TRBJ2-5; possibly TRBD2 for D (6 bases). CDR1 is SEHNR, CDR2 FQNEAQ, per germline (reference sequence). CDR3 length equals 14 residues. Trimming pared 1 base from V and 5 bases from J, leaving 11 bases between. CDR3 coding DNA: TGTGCCAGCAGCTTAGAGGGACGGGGGGAGACCCAGTACTTC. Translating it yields CASSLEGRGETQYF.

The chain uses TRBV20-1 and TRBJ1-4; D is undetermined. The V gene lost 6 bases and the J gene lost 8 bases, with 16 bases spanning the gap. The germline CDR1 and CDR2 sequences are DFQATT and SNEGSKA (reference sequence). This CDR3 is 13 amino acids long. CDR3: CSAPTGRTEKLFF. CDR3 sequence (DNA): TGCAGTGCACCGACGGGGAGGACCGAAAAACTGTTTTTT.

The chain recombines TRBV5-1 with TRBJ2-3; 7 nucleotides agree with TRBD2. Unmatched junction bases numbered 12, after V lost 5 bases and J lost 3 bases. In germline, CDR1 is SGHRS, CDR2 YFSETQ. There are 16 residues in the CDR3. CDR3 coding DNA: TGCGCCAGCAGGGGTGGACGGAGCGGGATAACAGATACGCAGTATTTT. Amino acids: CASRGGRSGITDTQYF.

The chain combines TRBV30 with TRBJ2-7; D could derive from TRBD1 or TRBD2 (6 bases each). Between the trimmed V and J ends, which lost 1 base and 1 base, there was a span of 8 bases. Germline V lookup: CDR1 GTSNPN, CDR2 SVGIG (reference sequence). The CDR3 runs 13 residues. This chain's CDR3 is CAWSAGASYEQYF. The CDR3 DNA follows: TGTGCCTGGAGTGCGGGGGCATCCTACGAGCAGTACTTC.

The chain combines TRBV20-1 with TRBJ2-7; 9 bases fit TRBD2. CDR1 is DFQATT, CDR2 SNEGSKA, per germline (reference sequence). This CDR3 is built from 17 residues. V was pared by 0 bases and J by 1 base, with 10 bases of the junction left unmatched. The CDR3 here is CSARDRWGAGGSYEQYF. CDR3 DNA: TGCAGTGCTAGAGATAGGTGGGGAGCGGGGGGATCCTACGAGCAGTACTTC.

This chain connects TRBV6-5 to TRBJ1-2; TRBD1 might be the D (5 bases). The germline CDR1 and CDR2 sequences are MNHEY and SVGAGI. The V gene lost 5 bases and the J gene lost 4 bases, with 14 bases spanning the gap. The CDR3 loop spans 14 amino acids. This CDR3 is CASSPWIGTYGYTF. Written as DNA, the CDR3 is TGTGCCAGCAGTCCATGGATAGGGACCTATGGCTACACCTTC.

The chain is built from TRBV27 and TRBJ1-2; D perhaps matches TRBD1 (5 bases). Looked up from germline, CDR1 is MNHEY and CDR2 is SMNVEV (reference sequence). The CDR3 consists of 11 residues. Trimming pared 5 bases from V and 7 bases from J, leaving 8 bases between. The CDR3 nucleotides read TGTGCCAGCAGTCCAGGGTTTGGCTACACCTTC. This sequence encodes CASSPGFGYTF.

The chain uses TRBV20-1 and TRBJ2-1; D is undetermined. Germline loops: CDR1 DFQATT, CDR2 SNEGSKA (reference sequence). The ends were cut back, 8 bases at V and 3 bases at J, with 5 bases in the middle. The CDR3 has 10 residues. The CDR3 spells CSTYYNEQFF. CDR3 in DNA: TGCAGTACCTACTACAATGAGCAGTTCTTC.

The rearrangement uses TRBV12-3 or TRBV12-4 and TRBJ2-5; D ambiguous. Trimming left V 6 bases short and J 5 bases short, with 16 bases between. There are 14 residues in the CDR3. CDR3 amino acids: CASSLDLGAETQYF. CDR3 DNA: TGTGCCAGCAGCCTGGATTTAGGAGCGGAGACCCAGTACTTC.

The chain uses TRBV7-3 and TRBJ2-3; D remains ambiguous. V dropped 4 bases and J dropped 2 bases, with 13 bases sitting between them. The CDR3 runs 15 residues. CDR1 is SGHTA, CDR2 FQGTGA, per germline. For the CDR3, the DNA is TGTGCCAGCAGCTCTTTTTCCGTCAACACAGATACGCAGTATTTT. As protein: CASSSFSVNTDTQYF.

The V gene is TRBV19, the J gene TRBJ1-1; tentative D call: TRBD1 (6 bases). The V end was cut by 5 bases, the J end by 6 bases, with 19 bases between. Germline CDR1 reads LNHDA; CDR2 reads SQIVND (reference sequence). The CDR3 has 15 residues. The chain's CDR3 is CASSSTGRRRAEAFF. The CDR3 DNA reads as TGTGCCAGTAGTTCTACAGGGAGGAGAAGGGCTGAAGCTTTCTTT.

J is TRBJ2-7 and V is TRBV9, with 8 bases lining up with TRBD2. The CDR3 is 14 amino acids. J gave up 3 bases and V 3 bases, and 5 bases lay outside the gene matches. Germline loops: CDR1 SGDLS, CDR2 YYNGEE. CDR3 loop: CASSEREGLYEQYF. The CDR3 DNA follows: TGTGCCAGCAGCGAACGGGAGGGCCTCTACGAGCAGTACTTC.

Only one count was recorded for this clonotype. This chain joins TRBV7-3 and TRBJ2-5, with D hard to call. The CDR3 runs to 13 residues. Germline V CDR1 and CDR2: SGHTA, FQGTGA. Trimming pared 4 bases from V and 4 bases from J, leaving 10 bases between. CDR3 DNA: TGTGCCAGCAGCTCGGGCCTCCGAGAGACCCAGTACTTC. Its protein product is CASSSGLRETQYF.

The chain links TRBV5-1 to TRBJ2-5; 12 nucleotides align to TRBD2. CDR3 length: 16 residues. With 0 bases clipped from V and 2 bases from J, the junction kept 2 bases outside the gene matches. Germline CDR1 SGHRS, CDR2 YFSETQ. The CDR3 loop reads CASSLGTSGIQETQYF. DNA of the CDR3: TGCGCCAGCAGCTTGGGGACTAGCGGGATTCAAGAGACCCAGTACTTC.

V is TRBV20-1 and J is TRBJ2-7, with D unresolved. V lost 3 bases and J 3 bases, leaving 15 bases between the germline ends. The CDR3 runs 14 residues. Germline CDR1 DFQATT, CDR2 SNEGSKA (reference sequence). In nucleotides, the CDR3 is TGCAGTGCTAGCCTAGTAGGCAGGAACTACGAGCAGTACTTC. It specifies CSASLVGRNYEQYF.

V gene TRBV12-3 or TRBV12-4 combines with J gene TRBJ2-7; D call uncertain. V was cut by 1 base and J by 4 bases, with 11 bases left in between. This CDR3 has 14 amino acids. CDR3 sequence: CASSLVARTYEQYF. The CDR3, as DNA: TGTGCCAGCAGTTTAGTAGCTAGAACATACGAGCAGTACTTC.

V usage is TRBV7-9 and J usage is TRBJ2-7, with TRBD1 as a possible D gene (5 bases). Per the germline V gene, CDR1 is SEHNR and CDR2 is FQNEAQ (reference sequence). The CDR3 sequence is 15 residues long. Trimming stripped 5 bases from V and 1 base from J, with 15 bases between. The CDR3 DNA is TGTGCCAGCAGCGAAAGGATGACAGATTCCTACGAGCAGTACTTC. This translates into CASSERMTDSYEQYF.

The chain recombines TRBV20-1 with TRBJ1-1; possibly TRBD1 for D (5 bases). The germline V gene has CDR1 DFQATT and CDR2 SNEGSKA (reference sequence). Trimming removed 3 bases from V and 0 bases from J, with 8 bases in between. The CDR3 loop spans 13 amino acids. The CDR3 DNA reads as TGCAGTGCTAGCGCGGGGCTGAACACTGAAGCTTTCTTT. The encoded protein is CSASAGLNTEAFF.